Shown below are 13 T cell receptor beta chains from a single sample sequenced in a study of T cells in Graves' hyperthyroidism and ophthalmopathy. It was RNA transcripts that yielded the amplified TCR beta CDR3 regions. During a first-round RT-PCR of the TCR CDR3, the HTBI primer set was used. Using its own MiXCR run on the multiplex PCR reads, TCRdb lists one record per CDR3 protein. Of roughly 290,000 distinct CDR3 sequences listed, roughly 13% are singletons. The sample was blood. The origin of the receptors is a woman between 40 and 55 years old with Graves' hyperthyroidism.

This clonotype was seen a few times. The chain links TRBV20-1 to TRBJ1-4; 12 nucleotides match TRBD1. V lost 5 bases, J lost 10 bases, and 8 bases stayed unmatched. This CDR3 is built from 14 residues. The germline V gene has CDR1 DFQATT and CDR2 SNEGSKA (reference sequence). CDR3 amino acids: CSASEGTGGGKLFF. CDR3 coding DNA: TGCAGTGCTTCGGAGGGGACAGGGGGCGGAAAACTGTTTTTT.

There are many counts of this clonotype. The rearrangement joins TRBV18 to TRBJ2-7; a possible D gene is TRBD1 (6 bases). The V and J ends lost 2 bases and 7 bases respectively, with 15 bases between them. Germline assignment: CDR1 KGHSH and CDR2 LQKENI. CDR3 length: 14 amino acids. The DNA of the CDR3 is TGTGCCAGCTCACCAGGAACCGCTCAGGGGGAGCAGTACTTC. This translates into CASSPGTAQGEQYF.

In its sample, this clonotype was seen many times. The V gene is TRBV28, the J gene TRBJ1-2; 7 nucleotides align to TRBD1. The length of the CDR3 is 15 residues. V lost 6 bases to trimming and J lost 1 base; unmatched junction nucleotides: 8. Germline V CDR1 and CDR2: MDHEN, SYDVKM. In DNA, the CDR3 is TGTGCCAGCAGCCCAGCCGGGACAGTTAACTATGGCTACACCTTC. It specifies CASSPAGTVNYGYTF.

The gene calls are TRBV18 and TRBJ2-3; D unclear. Trimming left V 0 bases short and J 0 bases short, with 7 bases between. Germline lookup yields CDR1 KGHSH and CDR2 LQKENI. This CDR3 spans 15 amino acids. Here the CDR3 reads CASSPPMASTDTQYF. Written as DNA, the CDR3 is TGTGCCAGCTCACCACCGATGGCTAGCACAGATACGCAGTATTTT.

This clonotype has a count of ten or more. The V and J genes are TRBV2 and TRBJ2-7, with a weak D call TRBD2 (6 bases). The germline V gene has CDR1 SNHLY and CDR2 FYNNEI. The CDR3 contains 13 residues. V lost 3 bases and J 3 bases, leaving 9 bases between the germline ends. CDR3 in amino acids: CASSDRRVYEQYF. The CDR3 DNA reads as TGTGCCAGCAGTGACAGGAGGGTCTACGAGCAGTACTTC.

This clonotype was found many times. V and J are TRBV11-2 and TRBJ2-5, with 7 bases that match TRBD1. With V trimmed by 2 bases and J by 4 bases, 7 bases remained unmatched. This CDR3 region has 15 residues. Germline values: CDR1 SGHAT, CDR2 FQNNGV. CDR3 protein: CASSLQGQVGETQYF. CDR3 nucleotides: TGTGCCAGCAGCTTACAAGGACAGGTCGGAGAGACCCAGTACTTC.

This clonotype was seen many times. The chain carries TRBV6-5 and TRBJ1-5; 9 bases are shared with TRBD1. Germline V CDR1 and CDR2: MNHEY, SVGAGI. This CDR3 region has 18 residues. Unmatched junction bases numbered 10, after V lost 2 bases and J lost 2 bases. The CDR3, as DNA: TGTGCCAGCAGTTACGCTGGGGGACAGGGAGAGGGCAATCAGCCCCAGCATTTT. Translated, it gives CASSYAGGQGEGNQPQHF.

V is TRBV24-1 and J is TRBJ2-1, with 11 bases aligning to TRBD2. CDR1 KGHDR and CDR2 SFDVKD come from the germline V gene. Germline trimming cut 5 bases from V and 1 base from J; bases unmatched to any gene: 3. The CDR3 totals 16 residues. CDR3 DNA sequence: TGTGCCACCAGTGGTATAGCGGGAGGGTCCTACAATGAGCAGTTCTTC. Its protein product is CATSGIAGGSYNEQFF.

This clonotype was observed a handful of times. This chain uses TRBV12-5 with TRBJ1-5; D is uncertain. The CDR3 length is 12 residues. Per germline, CDR1 LGHNT and CDR2 FRNRAP. V was pared by 6 bases and J by 5 bases, with 8 bases between. The chain's CDR3 is CASGRDHQPQHF. As DNA, the CDR3 is TGTGCTAGTGGCCGGGATCATCAGCCCCAGCATTTT.

This rearrangement joins TRBV6-5 to TRBJ2-7; 8 bases match TRBD2. CDR3 length equals 15 residues. Unmatched junction bases numbered 5, after V lost 2 bases and J lost 2 bases. CDR1 and CDR2 from the germline V gene are MNHEY and SVGAGI. Here the CDR3 DNA reads TGTGCCAGCAGTTACGGGACGGGAGGGCCCTACGAGCAGTACTTC. This translates into CASSYGTGGPYEQYF.

V gene TRBV28 combines with J gene TRBJ2-3; D unclear. V dropped 5 bases and J dropped 3 bases, with 18 bases sitting between them. The CDR3 totals 16 residues. The germline CDR1 and CDR2 sequences are MDHEN and SYDVKM. This CDR3 reads CASSVSSQRPTDTQYF. The CDR3 coding sequence is TGTGCCAGCAGTGTCTCCTCCCAGCGACCGACAGATACGCAGTATTTT.

A note on this clonotype: The junction departs from germline at one end; a sequencing error may be responsible. The chain is built from TRBV2 and TRBJ2-1, with a weak D call TRBD1 (5 bases). Per germline, CDR1 SNHLY and CDR2 FYNNEI. The CDR3 totals 15 residues. The CDR3 nucleotides are TGTGCCAGCAGGGTAGGGGTCGGTTTAATCAATGGGCAGTTCTTC. Amino acid sequence: CASRVGVGLINGQFF.

This clonotype was seen ten or more times. The CDR3 here is CASSYWGRSSSYNEQFF. Here the CDR3 DNA reads TGTGCCAGCAGTTATTGGGGTAGGTCCAGCTCCTACAATGAGCAGTTCTTC. The rearrangement joins TRBV6-1 to TRBJ2-1; D call uncertain. There are 17 residues in the CDR3. CDR1 is MNHNS, CDR2 SASEGT, per germline. Trimming left V 5 bases short and J 0 bases short, with 17 bases between.